This TCR beta chain comes out of a study of regulatory T cells in long-lasting Graves disease. CDR3 length equals 16 residues. Germline V gives CDR1 SEHNR, CDR2 FQNEAQ (reference sequence). Trimming took 4 bases from V and 6 from J, leaving 21 bases between them. This clonotype was seen at least ten times. Its antigen remains unknown. Sequencing libraries for TCR beta were prepared with iRepertoire HTBI primers and Arm-PCR of CDR3 regions. MiXCR was run by TCRdb on the multiplex PCR reads, yielding one entry per CDR3 protein. Seen here are hundreds of thousands of distinct CDR3 sequences, about 15% observed once, and the top ten hold 18%. Time point of the sample: newly diagnosed GD, antithyroid drugs for less than 3 months. Extracted PBMC RNA gave rise to the TCR library. Notes on the study in general: Persistent Graves' patients showed less TCR diversity than newly diagnosed ones. Persistent disease preferred TRBV28, TRBJ1-2 and TRBJ2-5. Examination was confined to peripheral blood, excluding thyroid tissue.

A further study also used this sample, focusing on T cells in Graves' hyperthyroidism and ophthalmopathy. That source adds: Among clonotypes expanded in thyroid above 0.001, most were also found in blood.

This rearrangement joins TRBV7-9 to TRBJ1-1, with a tentative D call TRBD1 (6 bases). Sequenced material: peripheral blood mononuclear cells (PBMCs), taken at new diagnosis, from a patient treated with antithyroid drugs. The clonotype comes from a woman in her 30s with Graves disease. The CDR3 DNA reads as TGTGCCAGCAGCTCACTGACGGGAGAGAGGGGGTCTGAAGCTTTCTTT. Translating it yields CASSSLTGERGSEAFF.